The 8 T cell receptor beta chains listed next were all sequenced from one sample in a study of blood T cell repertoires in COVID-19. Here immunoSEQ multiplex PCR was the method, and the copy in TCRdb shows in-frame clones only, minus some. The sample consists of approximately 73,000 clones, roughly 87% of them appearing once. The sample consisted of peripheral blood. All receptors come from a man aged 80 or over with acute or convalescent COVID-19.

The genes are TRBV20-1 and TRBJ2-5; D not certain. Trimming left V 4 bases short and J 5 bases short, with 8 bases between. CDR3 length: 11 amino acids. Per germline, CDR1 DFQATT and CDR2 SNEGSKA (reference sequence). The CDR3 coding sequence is TGCAGTGCTACCCAGAGGGAGACCCAGTACTTC. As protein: CSATQRETQYF.

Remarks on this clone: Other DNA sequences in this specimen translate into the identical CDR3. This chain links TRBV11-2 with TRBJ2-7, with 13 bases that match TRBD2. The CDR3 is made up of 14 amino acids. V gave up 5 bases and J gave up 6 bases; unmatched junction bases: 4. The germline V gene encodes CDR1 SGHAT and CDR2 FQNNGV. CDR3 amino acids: CASSLGLAGVEQYF. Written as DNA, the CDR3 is TGTGCCAGCAGCCTAGGACTAGCGGGAGTCGAGCAGTACTTC.

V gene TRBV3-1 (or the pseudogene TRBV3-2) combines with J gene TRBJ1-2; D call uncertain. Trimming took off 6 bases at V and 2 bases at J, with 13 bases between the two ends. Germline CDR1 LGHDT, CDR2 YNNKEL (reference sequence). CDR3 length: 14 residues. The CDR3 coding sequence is TGTGCCAGCAGTAGTGAGCGGGGAAACTATGGCTACACCTTC. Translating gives CASSSERGNYGYTF.

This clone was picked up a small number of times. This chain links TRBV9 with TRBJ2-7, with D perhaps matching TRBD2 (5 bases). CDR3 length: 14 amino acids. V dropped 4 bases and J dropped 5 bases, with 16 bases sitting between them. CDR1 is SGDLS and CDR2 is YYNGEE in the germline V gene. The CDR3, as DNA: TGTGCCAGCAGCCGGAATACGGCGGGCCACGAGCAGTACTTC. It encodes CASSRNTAGHEQYF.

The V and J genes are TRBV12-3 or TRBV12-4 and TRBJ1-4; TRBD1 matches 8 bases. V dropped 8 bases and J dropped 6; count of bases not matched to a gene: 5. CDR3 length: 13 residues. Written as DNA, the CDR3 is TGTGCCAGCGCGGACAGGGTAGATGAAAAACTGTTTTTT. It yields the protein CASADRVDEKLFF.

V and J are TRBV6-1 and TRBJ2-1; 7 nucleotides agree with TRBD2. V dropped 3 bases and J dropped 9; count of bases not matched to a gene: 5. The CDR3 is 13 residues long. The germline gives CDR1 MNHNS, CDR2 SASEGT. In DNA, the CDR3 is TGTGCCAGCAGTGAGACTGGGAGGGGTGAGCAGTTCTTC. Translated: CASSETGRGEQFF.

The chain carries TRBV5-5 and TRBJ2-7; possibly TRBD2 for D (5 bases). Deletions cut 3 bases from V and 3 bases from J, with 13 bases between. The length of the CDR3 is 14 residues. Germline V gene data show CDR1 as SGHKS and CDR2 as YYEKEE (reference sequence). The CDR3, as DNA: TGTGCCAGCAGCTGGACGGGAAATGGCTACGAGCAGTACTTC. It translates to CASSWTGNGYEQYF.

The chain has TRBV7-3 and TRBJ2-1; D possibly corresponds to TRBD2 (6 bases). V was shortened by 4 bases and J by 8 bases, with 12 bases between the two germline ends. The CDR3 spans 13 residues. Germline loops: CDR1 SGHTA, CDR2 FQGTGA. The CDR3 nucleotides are TGTGCCAGCAGCTCCGGCCGGGGGTATGAGCAGTTCTTC. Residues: CASSSGRGYEQFF. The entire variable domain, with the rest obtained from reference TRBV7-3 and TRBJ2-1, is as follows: GAGVSQTPSNKVTEKGKYVELRCDPISGHTALYWYRQSLGQGPEFLIYFQGTGAADDSGLPNDRFFAVRPEGSVSTLKIQRTERGDSAVYLCASSSGRGYEQFFGPGTRLTVL.